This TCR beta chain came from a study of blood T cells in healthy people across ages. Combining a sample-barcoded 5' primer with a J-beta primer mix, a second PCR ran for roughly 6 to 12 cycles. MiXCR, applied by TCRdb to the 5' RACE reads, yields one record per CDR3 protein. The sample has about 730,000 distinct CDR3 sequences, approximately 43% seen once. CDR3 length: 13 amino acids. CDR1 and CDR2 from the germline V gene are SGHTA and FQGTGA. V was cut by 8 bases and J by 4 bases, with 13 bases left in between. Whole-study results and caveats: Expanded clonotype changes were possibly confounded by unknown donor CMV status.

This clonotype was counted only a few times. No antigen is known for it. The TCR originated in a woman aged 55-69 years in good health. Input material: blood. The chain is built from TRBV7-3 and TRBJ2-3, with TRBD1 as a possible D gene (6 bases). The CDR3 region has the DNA TGTGCCAGCGGATTACAGGGCGCAGATACGCAGTATTTT. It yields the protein CASGLQGADTQYF.